One and the same sample provided the 8 T cell receptor beta chains below, sequenced in a study of blood T cell repertoires in COVID-19. Generated by immunoSEQ multiplex PCR, the TCRdb table keeps only in-frame clones and is missing some. The profile shows over 200,000 clones, more than 75% of them singletons. What was sequenced was peripheral blood. The receptor set was obtained from a man aged 35 to 55 with active or convalescent COVID-19.

The chain is built from TRBV12-5 and TRBJ1-5; D gene unclear. Germline CDR1 is LGHNT and CDR2 is FRNRAP. With 0 bases removed from V and 7 bases from J, the gap between germline ends came to 16 bases. The CDR3 is 16 residues long. The CDR3 is CASGLVRRNALQPQHF. The CDR3 region has the DNA TGTGCTAGTGGTTTGGTCCGGAGAAATGCCCTCCAGCCCCAGCATTTT.

This clone has only one observation. The chain combines TRBV2 with TRBJ2-6, with D perhaps TRBD2 (5 bases). The V and J ends lost 8 bases and 9 bases respectively, with 5 bases between them. Per the germline V gene, CDR1 is SNHLY and CDR2 is FYNNEI. The CDR3 extends over 10 amino acids. CDR3 sequence (DNA): TGTGCCAGCGGAGGCAACGTCCTGACTTTC. This sequence encodes CASGGNVLTF.

The chain links TRBV30 to TRBJ1-2, with TRBD1 matching over 7 bases. The germline CDR1 and CDR2 sequences are GTSNPN and SVGIG (reference sequence). The J segment lost 6 bases and the V segment lost 3 bases, leaving 7 bases of the junction unmatched. The CDR3 extends over 13 amino acids. The CDR3 loop is CAWSGTTGNGYTF. Written as DNA, the CDR3 is TGTGCCTGGAGCGGAACGACAGGGAATGGCTACACCTTC.

The genes are TRBV11-2 and TRBJ2-1; TRBD2 might be the D (6 bases). With 6 bases removed from V and 6 bases from J, the gap between germline ends came to 24 bases. In germline, CDR1 is SGHAT, CDR2 FQNNGV. The CDR3 has 17 amino acids. The DNA for the CDR3 is TGTGCCAGCAGGCCAATCGACGGGGCGGGATGGGTCAATGAGCAGTTCTTC. Encoded protein: CASRPIDGAGWVNEQFF. Complete variable domain (other parts from reference TRBV11-2 and TRBJ2-1): EAGVAQSPRYKIIEKRQSVAFWCNPISGHATLYWYQQILGQGPKLLIQFQNNGVVDDSQLPKDRFSAERLKGVDSTLKIQPAKLEDSAVYLCASRPIDGAGWVNEQFFGPGTRLTVL.

This clone was observed a single time. The rearrangement links TRBV27 to TRBJ1-6; D might be TRBD1 (6 bases). Looked up from germline, CDR1 is MNHEY and CDR2 is SMNVEV (reference sequence). V lost 3 bases to trimming and J lost 6 bases, with 9 bases between them. There are 14 residues in the CDR3. CDR3 sequence reads: CASSLGGRNSPLHF. CDR3 sequence (DNA): TGTGCCAGCAGTTTGGGGGGGCGTAATTCACCCCTCCACTTT.

The chain carries TRBV2 and TRBJ1-1; 7 nucleotides align to TRBD1. V lost 3 bases and J lost 4; bases outside the gene matches: 8. The CDR3 covers 15 residues. CDR1 is SNHLY and CDR2 is FYNNEI in the germline V gene. The CDR3 loop is CASSDGQALATEAFF. The CDR3 DNA reads TGTGCCAGCAGTGATGGACAGGCCTTGGCCACTGAAGCTTTCTTT.

This clone was recorded once. This chain links TRBV19 with TRBJ1-2, with a weak D call TRBD1 (5 bases). The CDR3 runs 14 residues. Trimming stripped 6 bases from V and 4 bases from J, with 15 bases between. CDR1 LNHDA and CDR2 SQIVND come from the germline V gene (reference sequence). The CDR3 protein is CASRKDWRGYGYTF. Written as DNA, the CDR3 is TGTGCCAGTAGGAAGGACTGGAGGGGCTATGGCTACACCTTC.

The DNA of the CDR3 is TGTGCCAGCAGGGATGCAGGAGGGCACGAGCAGTACTTC. It translates to CASRDAGGHEQYF. The V call is TRBV6-5, the J call TRBJ2-7; D may be TRBD2 (6 bases). Germline V gene lookup returns CDR1 MNHEY and CDR2 SVGAGI. The CDR3 covers 13 residues. V was trimmed by 6 bases and J by 5 bases, leaving 14 bases between them.